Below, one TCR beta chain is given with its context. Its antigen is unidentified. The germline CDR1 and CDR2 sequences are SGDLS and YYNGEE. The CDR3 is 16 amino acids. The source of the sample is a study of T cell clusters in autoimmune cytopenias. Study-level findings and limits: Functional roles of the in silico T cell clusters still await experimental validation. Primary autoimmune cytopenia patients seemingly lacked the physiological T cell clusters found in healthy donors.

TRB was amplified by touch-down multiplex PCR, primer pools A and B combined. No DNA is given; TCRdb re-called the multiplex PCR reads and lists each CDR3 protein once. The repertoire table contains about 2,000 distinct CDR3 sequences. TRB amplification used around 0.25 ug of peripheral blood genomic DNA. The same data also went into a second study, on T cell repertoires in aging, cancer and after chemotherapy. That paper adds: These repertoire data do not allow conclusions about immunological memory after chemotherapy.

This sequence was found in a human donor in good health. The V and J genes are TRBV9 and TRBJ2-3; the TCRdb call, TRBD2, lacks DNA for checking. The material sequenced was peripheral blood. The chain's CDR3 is CASSPGGLAGADTQYF.